This T cell receptor beta chain comes out of a study of metastatic and nonmetastatic thyroid tumors. All patients were treatment-naive before thyroid surgery. TCRdb recomputed clones from the PCR reads via MiXCR. The sample has 30,000 to 50,000 clones, about 20% seen once; the top ten hold approximately 13%. V was clipped by 3 bases and J by 0 bases, with 17 bases between them. Germline CDR1 KGHDR, CDR2 SFDVKD. The CDR3 is 18 amino acids. This clone was recorded many times. Sequencing was done on a sample of tumor tissue. The chain joins TRBV24-1 to TRBJ2-1, with D perhaps TRBD2 (5 bases). The clonotype originates from a female donor with papillary thyroid cancer or a benign thyroid nodule (not recorded which). Some clones in this sample may be carry-over from other donors' samples. The chain's CDR3 is CATSDPSSGIFSYNEQFF. The CDR3 DNA is TGTGCCACCAGTGATCCCAGTTCCGGGATCTTCTCCTACAATGAGCAGTTCTTC.